The T cell receptor (beta chain) under discussion was sequenced for a study of the immune and genomic landscape of osteosarcoma (dated by TCRdb to the early 2020s). Looking at the study overall: The overall cohort was composed of around 48 pediatric and adult patients with high-grade osteosarcoma, and a median age at diagnosis of about 25 years (range about 5-81) was recorded. Poor-risk disease was overrepresented in the cohort, as 73% of patients had an unfavorable pathologic response to standard therapy and over 60% had died. Patients in the overall cohort were 45% to 65% male, and approximately 80% presented with localized disease at diagnosis. The study profiled osteosarcoma specimens with whole genome, RNA and T-cell receptor sequencing plus immunohistochemistry and reverse phase protein arrays to define immunogenic potential. The osteosarcoma immunogenomic landscape was characterized by integrating TCR sequencing results with transcriptome, protein array and immunostaining data. The goal of the study was to explain why immune checkpoint inhibitors show limited clinical activity in osteosarcoma. A few patients contributed two samples from the same tumor site. General conclusions and limits of the study: In five cases a single hyperexpanded clone dominated the repertoire, and each of those five cases had fewer than 100 T-cell clonotypes. Higher TCR productive clonality was observed in the immune-hot C3 cluster than in the cold C1 cluster, although TCR productive clonality remained low overall. Alongside the frozen tumor specimens, matched blood was collected from only a couple of patients. Clonality benchmarks came from external normal skin and healthy peripheral blood data rather than matched normal tissue. Overall, productive TCR clonality was low, with a mean of 0.09 and a maximum of 0.3, which suggests limited clonal expansion of T cells. Sample size was not determined by any statistical method, because osteosarcoma is rare and every possible sample was collected.

V loses 0 bases, J loses 6 bases, and the germline ends lie 10 bases apart. Looking up the germline V gene yields CDR1 SGDLS and CDR2 YYNGEE. From the cysteine through the phenylalanine, the CDR3 covers 14 amino acids. The retained sequence is limited to the CDR3, 42 bases, with the frame set at the first base. With respect to this clone: Its specific antigen is unknown. Nothing much larger sits one base from this clone, and base qualities are not available.

Post-treatment primary, local recurrence and metastasis tumors from poor-prognosis patients were used as specimens. TCR beta chain CDR3 regions were immunosequenced using the ImmunoSEQ Assay (Adaptive Biotechnologies). On the authors' methods: The ImmunoSEQ Analyzer platform was used to export TCRB rearrangements, read counts, read proportions and gene usage. T-cell clonality was computed as 1 minus Pielou's evenness on productive rearrangements. In the clonal space homeostasis analysis, clonotypes were binned as rare, small, medium, large or hyperexpanded (0.01 to 1 of the repertoire). TCR productive clonality was compared across immune clusters C1, C2 and C3 using the Wilcoxon rank sum test. TCRdb took this table from immuneACCESS and kept in-frame rearrangements with V and J called. Such tables lack part of the clones; where checked against another copy, unresolved V genes explain under half of the gap, and the rest is unexplained. V, J and clone size are those of that table, while D and trimming were read from the DNA. The sample yields roughly 10,000 clones; around two thirds were counted once. The top ten hold less than 20% of the sample.

The sample consisted of osteosarcoma tumor tissue from the lung. The chain was built from TRBV9 and TRBJ2-1; the D gene is possibly TRBD2, with 6 bases matching. This TCR was recovered from a human donor with osteosarcoma. The CDR3 here reads CASSVAGVGNEQFF. In nucleotide form, the sequence is TGTGCCAGCAGCGTAGCGGGAGTGGGCAATGAGCAGTTCTTC.